Here is one T cell receptor (beta chain) with its context. Different DNA sequences within this sample yield the same CDR3. This sample was taken from a study of blood T cell repertoires in COVID-19. Clones were sequenced by immunoSEQ multiplex PCR, and TCRdb holds only the in-frame ones, with some missing. The sample includes a few hundred thousand clones, 85% to 90% of them seen just once. The sequence derives from a woman aged 50 to 65 with COVID-19, enrolled during active disease. The specimen was peripheral blood.

The CDR3 here is CSVGQGSNQPQHF. The CDR3 DNA is TGCAGCGTTGGACAGGGGAGCAATCAGCCCCAGCATTTT. The chain recombines TRBV29-1 with TRBJ1-5; 8 bases agree with TRBD1. This CDR3 has 13 amino acids. CDR1 SQVTM and CDR2 ANQGSEA come from the germline V gene. J lost 1 base, V lost 4 bases, and 0 bases had no gene match.